Listed below are T cell receptor beta chains from one sample, sequenced in a study of cytomegalovirus exposure and HLA in healthy donors. TCRdb's table, derived via immunoSEQ multiplex PCR, lists solely in-frame clones and lacks some. The sample lists some 180,000 clones, approximately 85% occurring once. The sample comprised PBMCs. Source of these receptors: a woman aged 50 to 65 in good health and CMV-seronegative. The conserved cysteine and the conserved F or W are not part of the CDR3 here.

TRBJ1-5 | TRBV19 | ASTIEGALGQPQH
TRBJ1-2 | TRBV5-1 | ASSPRSIGGSAGYT
TRBJ2-7 | TRBV4-1 | ASSQEWRLAVSYEQY
TRBJ1-3 | TRBV9 | ASSPGQLSGNTIY
TRBJ1-1 | TRBV7-9 | ASSRSAGHTEAF
TRBJ2-3 | TRBV30 | AWSVRGGDTDTQY
TRBJ2-7 | TRBV4-2 | ASSQEGLSYEQY
TRBJ1-2 | TRBV19 | ASGTGGGGYT
TRBJ2-7 | TRBV9 | ASSPRTGNYEQY
TRBJ1-1 | TRBV19 | ASSIGVTEAF
TRBJ1-1 | TRBV4-3 | ASSQTGGGNTEAF
TRBJ2-5 | TRBV5-1 | ASREEETQY
TRBJ1-2 | TRBV4-1 | ASSQPGTGSYGYT
TRBJ2-7 | TRBV29-1 | SVWDRGSYEQY
TRBJ1-4 | TRBV4-3 | ASSRGQINEKLF
TRBJ1-1 | TRBV19 | ASRGQGPRTEAF
TRBJ2-4 | TRBV18 | ASSTTPLRESNIQY
TRBJ1-2 | TRBV4-1 | ASSQTTGDFYGYT
TRBJ2-3 | TRBV10-3 | AISGLSGSTDTQY
TRBJ1-1 | TRBV7-7 | ASSLSWRRDTEAF
TRBJ1-1 | TRBV7-2 | ASSLAWTAALAEAF
TRBJ2-3 | TRBV9 | ASSLGLAGGPDTQY
TRBJ2-7 | TRBV28 | ASSLLAGTGIEQY
TRBJ2-7 | TRBV30 | AWRSGSSYEQY
TRBJ2-1 | TRBV4-3 | ASSPGLAEGSSYNEQF
TRBJ1-1 | TRBV11-3 | ASSLQQNTEAF
TRBJ2-1 | TRBV19 | ASSWQGLYNEQF
TRBJ2-2 | TRBV5-1 | ASSLDLTKTNTGELF
TRBJ1-2 | TRBV7-9 | ASSLAGQYYGYT
TRBJ1-1 | TRBV10-3 | AIRGDTEAF
TRBJ2-1 | TRBV4-1 | ASSQDNRNNEQF
TRBJ2-7 | TRBV5-1 | ASSTQGPPYEQY
TRBJ1-5 | TRBV28 | ASSFSQGGDSNQPQH
TRBJ1-1 | TRBV6-5 | ASNFKGTDEAF
TRBJ2-3 | TRBV4-3 | ASSPKVVAGVSDTQY
TRBJ1-2 | TRBV13 | ASSGGQKFYGYT
TRBJ1-4 | TRBV7-8 | ASSTRQGFEKLF
TRBJ1-3 | TRBV5-1 | ASSSRPPDRGSGNTIY
TRBJ1-4 | TRBV5-6 | ASSIYGTAHEKLF
TRBJ1-2 | TRBV7-3 | ASSLGQEGGYT
TRBJ2-7 | TRBV7-6 | ASSLGVVMEQY
TRBJ2-5 | TRBV7-6 | ASSLSGLAGDWQY
TRBJ2-1 | TRBV30 | AWRLAGVPSEQF
TRBJ2-2 | TRBV4-2 | ASSFGLGPNTGELF
TRBJ1-1 | TRBV14 | ASSQLRGTEAF
TRBJ1-4 | TRBV5-1 | ASSSGQVNEKLF
TRBJ2-3 | TRBV28 | ASSLQGARTDTQY
TRBJ2-7 | TRBV7-2 | ASSLGTGEYEQY
TRBJ2-7 | TRBV27 | ASSLTVPVPYEQY
TRBJ1-2 | TRBV15 | ATSRDGAQSRLNGYT
TRBJ1-5 | TRBV2 | ASSAQGFDNQPQH
TRBJ1-6 | TRBV30 | AWSVGLGPLH
TRBJ2-1 | TRBV7-9 | ASSLGLAGDSYNEQF